These 8 T cell receptor beta chains were all obtained from the same sample, sequenced in a study of cytomegalovirus exposure and HLA in healthy donors. Amplification used 60 Vbeta primers and 13 Jbeta primers. The assay was immunoSEQ multiplex PCR, and TCRdb's table has in-frame clones only and misses some. The sample records fewer than 100,000 clones, 55% to 80% being singletons. Sequencing input: PBMCs. These receptors originate from a female donor in good health and CMV-seronegative.

This chain links TRBV10-2 with TRBJ2-7, with 7 bases lining up with TRBD1. Germline lookup yields CDR1 WSHSY and CDR2 SAAADI. Germline trimming cut 8 bases from V and 11 bases from J; bases unmatched to any gene: 9. This CDR3 has 11 amino acids. The CDR3 DNA sequence: TGCGCCAGCGGGCCGCAGGGGGTGAAGTACTTC. Translated: CASGPQGVKYF.

The chain carries TRBV19 and TRBJ1-5; D gene uncertain. This CDR3 comprises 15 residues. The germline V gene encodes CDR1 LNHDA and CDR2 SQIVND (reference sequence). V dropped 0 bases and J dropped 1 base, with 7 bases sitting between them. CDR3 in amino acids: CASSIDGLSNQPQHF. CDR3 in DNA: TGTGCCAGTAGTATAGATGGACTCAGCAATCAGCCCCAGCATTTT.

The V and J genes are TRBV2 and TRBJ1-1, with D perhaps TRBD1 (5 bases). Germline V gene data show CDR1 as SNHLY and CDR2 as FYNNEI. The CDR3 has 14 residues. Deletions cut 7 bases from V and 0 bases from J, with 12 bases between. CDR3 sequence reads: CASIQGGMNTEAFF. For the CDR3, the DNA is TGTGCCAGCATCCAGGGAGGGATGAACACTGAAGCTTTCTTT.

This clone appeared a few times. The chain couples TRBV27 to TRBJ2-3; tentatively, D is TRBD1 (7 bases). Trimming took off 8 bases at V and 11 bases at J, with 26 bases between the two ends. The CDR3 is 15 residues long. Germline V gene lookup returns CDR1 MNHEY and CDR2 SMNVEV (reference sequence). The CDR3 DNA sequence: TGTGCCAGCGGCCCGAAGGACAGGCGGACGGGGGAGCAGTATTTT. Translating gives CASGPKDRRTGEQYF.

The chain recombines TRBV11-2 with TRBJ2-7; 10 bases agree with TRBD2. The ends lost 1 base at V and 3 bases at J; junction bases unmatched: 6. This CDR3 is 16 amino acids long. CDR1 and CDR2 (germline): SGHAT, FQNNGV. CDR3 bases: TGTGCCAGCAGCTTAGTCGGAGCTAGCGGGAGCTACGAGCAGTACTTC. Translated: CASSLVGASGSYEQYF.

This clone came up once. V gene TRBV5-4 combines with J gene TRBJ1-4; TRBD1 aligns across 8 bases. From germline, CDR1 is SGHNT and CDR2 YYREEE (reference sequence). Germline trimming cut 0 bases from V and 4 bases from J; bases unmatched to any gene: 5. The CDR3 sequence is 16 residues long. This CDR3 reads CASSLVTGGLNEKLFF. The CDR3 DNA reads as TGTGCCAGCAGCTTGGTTACAGGGGGTCTTAATGAAAAACTGTTTTTT.

The V gene is TRBV9, the J gene TRBJ2-5; 7 bases align to TRBD2. V lost 3 bases to trimming and J lost 5 bases; unmatched junction nucleotides: 4. The CDR3 runs 13 residues. CDR1 is SGDLS and CDR2 is YYNGEE in the germline V gene. The CDR3 loop reads CASSGSGGETQYF. CDR3 bases: TGTGCCAGCAGCGGTTCGGGGGGTGAGACCCAGTACTTC. Full variable domain (rest looked up from reference TRBV9 and TRBJ2-5): DSGVTQTPKHLITATGQRVTLRCSPRSGDLSVYWYQQSLDQGLQFLIQYYNGEERAKGNILERFSAQQFPDLHSELNLSSLELGDSALYFCASSGSGGETQYFGPGTRLLVL.

The chain couples TRBV28 to TRBJ1-1; D unclear. Germline CDR1 and CDR2: MDHEN and SYDVKM. This CDR3 has 13 residues. Trimming stripped 6 bases from V and 2 bases from J, with 10 bases between. The CDR3 region is CASRVARNTEAFF. The CDR3 nucleotides are TGTGCCAGCAGGGTTGCCAGAAACACTGAAGCTTTCTTT.